This TCR beta chain was profiled in a study of cytomegalovirus exposure and HLA in healthy donors. Of note for this clone: Its specificity is not known.

PCR employed 60 Vbeta and 13 Jbeta primers. Sequenced by immunoSEQ multiplex PCR; TCRdb stores in-frame clones only, minus some. The table records about 200,000 clones, approximately 80% of them present only once. The study, taken as a whole, reports: Reportedly, HLA-A and HLA-B alleles of most subjects were accurately predicted from TCR beta.

The sequence derives from a boy between 2 and 10 years old in good health and CMV-seronegative. The sample taken for sequencing was PBMCs.

CDR3: CASSLRGGAQLPQHF. CDR3 sequence (DNA): TGTGCCAGCAGTCTCCGTGGAGGGGCACAATTGCCCCAGCATTTT. The chain is built from TRBV6-5 and TRBJ1-5; a possible D gene is TRBD1 (5 bases). The CDR3 runs 15 residues. CDR1 is MNHEY and CDR2 is SVGAGI in the germline V gene. Trimming left V 5 bases short and J 9 bases short, with 20 bases between.